The table lists the clone carrying this T cell receptor (beta chain) with many counts. Its antigen is not known. The CDR3 goes on 3 residues after the read ends, and that part is filled in from the germline J gene. Assay: immunoSEQ multiplex PCR; the TCRdb copy retains only in-frame clones and omits some. The profile covers roughly 55,000 clones, none occurring a single time. This sample was included in a study of T cell clonality in common variable immunodeficiency. General study results and limits: Compared with healthy controls, CVID subjects showed increased TCRbeta clonality, mostly in about a third. Common variable immunodeficiency TCR beta sequences reportedly had fewer deletions and N-nucleotide insertions. Compared with controls, CVID subjects had fewer shared TCRbeta clones.

CDR1 SGHVS and CDR2 FNYEAQ come from the germline V gene. The CDR3 runs to 15 residues. V lost 2 bases to trimming and J lost 9 bases; unmatched junction nucleotides: 6. The chain couples TRBV7-6 to TRBJ1-6; 8 positions agree with TRBD1. The receptor was isolated from a person aged 18 to 70 in good health. The sample was peripheral blood mononuclear cells. CDR3 bases read: TGTGCCAGCAGCTTACTTGACAGGGGAGGTTCACCC. This sequence encodes CASSLLDRGGSP. The whole CDR3 region reads CASSLLDRGGSPLHF.